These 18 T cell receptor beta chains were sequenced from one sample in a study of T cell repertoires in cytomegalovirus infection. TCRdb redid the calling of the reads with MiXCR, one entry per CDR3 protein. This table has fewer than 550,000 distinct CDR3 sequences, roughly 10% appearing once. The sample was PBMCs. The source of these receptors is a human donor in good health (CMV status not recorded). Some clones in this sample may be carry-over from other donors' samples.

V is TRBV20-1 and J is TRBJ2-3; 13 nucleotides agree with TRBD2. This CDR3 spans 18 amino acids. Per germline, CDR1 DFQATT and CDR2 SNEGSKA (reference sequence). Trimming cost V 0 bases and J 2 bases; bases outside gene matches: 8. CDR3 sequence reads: CSARDPGTSGRDTDTQYF. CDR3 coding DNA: TGCAGTGCTAGAGATCCGGGAACTAGCGGGAGGGACACAGATACGCAGTATTTT.

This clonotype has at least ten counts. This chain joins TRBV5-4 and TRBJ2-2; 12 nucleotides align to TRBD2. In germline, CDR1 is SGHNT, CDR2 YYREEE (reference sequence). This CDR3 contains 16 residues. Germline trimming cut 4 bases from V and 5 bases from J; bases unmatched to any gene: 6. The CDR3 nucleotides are TGTGCCAGCAGCCCAGGACTAGCGGGACGGACCGGGGAGCTGTTTTTT. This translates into CASSPGLAGRTGELFF.

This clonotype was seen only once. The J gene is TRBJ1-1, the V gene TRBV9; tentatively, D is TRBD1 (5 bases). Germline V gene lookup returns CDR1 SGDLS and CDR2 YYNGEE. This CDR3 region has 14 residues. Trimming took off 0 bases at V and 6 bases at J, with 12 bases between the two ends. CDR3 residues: CASSVEQAGAEAFF. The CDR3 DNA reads TGTGCCAGCAGCGTAGAACAGGCGGGCGCTGAAGCTTTCTTT.

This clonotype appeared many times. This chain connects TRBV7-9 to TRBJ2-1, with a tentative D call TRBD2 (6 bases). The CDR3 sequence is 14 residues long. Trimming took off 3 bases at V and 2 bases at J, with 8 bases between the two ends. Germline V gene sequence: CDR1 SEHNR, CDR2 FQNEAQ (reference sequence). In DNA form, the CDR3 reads TGTGCCAGCAGCTTTGGCGGGACCTACAATGAGCAGTTCTTC. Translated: CASSFGGTYNEQFF.

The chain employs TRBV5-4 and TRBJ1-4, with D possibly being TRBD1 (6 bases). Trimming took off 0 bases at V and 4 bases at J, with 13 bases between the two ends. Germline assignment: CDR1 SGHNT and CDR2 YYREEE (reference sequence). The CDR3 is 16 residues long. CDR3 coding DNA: TGTGCCAGCAGCTTGGCCCGGGGGCTTGGTAATGAAAAACTGTTTTTT. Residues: CASSLARGLGNEKLFF.

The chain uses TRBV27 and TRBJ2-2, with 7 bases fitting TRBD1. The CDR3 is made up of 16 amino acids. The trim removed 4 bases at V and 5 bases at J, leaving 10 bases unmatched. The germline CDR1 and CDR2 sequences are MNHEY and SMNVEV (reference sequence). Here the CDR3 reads CASSSAGTALTGELFF. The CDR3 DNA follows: TGTGCCAGCAGTTCCGCCGGGACAGCACTAACCGGGGAGCTGTTTTTT.

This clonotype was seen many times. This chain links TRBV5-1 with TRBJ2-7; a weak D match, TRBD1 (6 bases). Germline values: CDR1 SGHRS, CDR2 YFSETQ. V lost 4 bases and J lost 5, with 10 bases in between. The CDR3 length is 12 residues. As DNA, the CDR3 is TGCGCCAGCAGCCAAAACAGGGACGAGCAGTACTTC. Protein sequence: CASSQNRDEQYF.

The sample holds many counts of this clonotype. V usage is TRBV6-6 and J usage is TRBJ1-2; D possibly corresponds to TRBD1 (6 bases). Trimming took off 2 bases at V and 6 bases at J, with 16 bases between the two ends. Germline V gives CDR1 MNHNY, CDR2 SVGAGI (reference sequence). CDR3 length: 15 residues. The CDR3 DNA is TGTGCCAGCAGTTACAATGACAGGACCCTCGATGGCTACACCTTC. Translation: CASSYNDRTLDGYTF.

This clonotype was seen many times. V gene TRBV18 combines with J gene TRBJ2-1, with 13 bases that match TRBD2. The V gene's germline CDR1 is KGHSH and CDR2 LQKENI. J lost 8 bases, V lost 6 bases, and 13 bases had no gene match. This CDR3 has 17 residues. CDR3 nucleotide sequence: TGTGCCAGCTCCCTAACCTCCGGGACTAGCGGGATGCATGAGCAGTTCTTC. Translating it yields CASSLTSGTSGMHEQFF.

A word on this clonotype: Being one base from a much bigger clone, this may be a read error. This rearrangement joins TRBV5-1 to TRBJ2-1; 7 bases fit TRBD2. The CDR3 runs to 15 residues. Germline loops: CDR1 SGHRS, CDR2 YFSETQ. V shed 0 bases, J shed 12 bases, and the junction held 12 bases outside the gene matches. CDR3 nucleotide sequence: TGCGCCAGCAGCTTGGCAGCGGGGCCTACCAGGGTGCAGTTCTTC. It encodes CASSLAAGPTRVQFF.

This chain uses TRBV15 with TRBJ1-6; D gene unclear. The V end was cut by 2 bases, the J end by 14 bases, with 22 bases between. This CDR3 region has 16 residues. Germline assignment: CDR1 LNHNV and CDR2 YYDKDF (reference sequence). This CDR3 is CATSRSGAVGKITLHF. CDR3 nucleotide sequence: TGTGCCACCAGCAGAAGTGGCGCAGTGGGGAAGATTACCCTCCACTTT.

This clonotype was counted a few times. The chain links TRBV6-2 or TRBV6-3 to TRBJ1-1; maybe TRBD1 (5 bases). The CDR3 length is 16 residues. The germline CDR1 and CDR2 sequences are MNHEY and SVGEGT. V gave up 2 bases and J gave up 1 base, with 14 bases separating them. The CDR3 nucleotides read TGTGCCAGCAGTTACGGGTCAGGGTCGGGGAACACTGAAGCTTTCTTT. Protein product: CASSYGSGSGNTEAFF.

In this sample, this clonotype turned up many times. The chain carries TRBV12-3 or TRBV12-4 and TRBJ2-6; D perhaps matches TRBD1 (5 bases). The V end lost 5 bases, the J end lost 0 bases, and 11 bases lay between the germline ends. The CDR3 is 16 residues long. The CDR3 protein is CASSTRQSSGANVLTF. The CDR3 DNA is TGTGCCAGCAGTACCCGACAGAGCTCTGGGGCCAACGTCCTGACTTTC.

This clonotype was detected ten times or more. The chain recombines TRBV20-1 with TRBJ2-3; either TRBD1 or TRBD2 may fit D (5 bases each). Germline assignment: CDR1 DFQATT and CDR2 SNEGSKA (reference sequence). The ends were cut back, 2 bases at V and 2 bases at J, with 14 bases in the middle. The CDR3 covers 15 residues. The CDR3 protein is CSARTPGTNTDTQYF. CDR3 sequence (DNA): TGCAGTGCTAGAACTCCGGGGACCAACACAGATACGCAGTATTTT.

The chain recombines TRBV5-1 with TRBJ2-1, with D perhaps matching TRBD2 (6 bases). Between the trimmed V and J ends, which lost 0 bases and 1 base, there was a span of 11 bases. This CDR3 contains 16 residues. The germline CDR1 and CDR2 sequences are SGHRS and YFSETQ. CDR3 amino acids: CASSLGLAKSYNEQFF. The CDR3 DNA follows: TGCGCCAGCAGCTTGGGTCTAGCGAAGTCCTACAATGAGCAGTTCTTC.

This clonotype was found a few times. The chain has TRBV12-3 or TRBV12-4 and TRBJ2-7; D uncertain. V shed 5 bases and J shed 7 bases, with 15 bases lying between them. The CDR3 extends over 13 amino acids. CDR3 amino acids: CASSPGVFREQYF. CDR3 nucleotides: TGTGCCAGCAGTCCGGGCGTTTTTCGTGAGCAGTACTTC.

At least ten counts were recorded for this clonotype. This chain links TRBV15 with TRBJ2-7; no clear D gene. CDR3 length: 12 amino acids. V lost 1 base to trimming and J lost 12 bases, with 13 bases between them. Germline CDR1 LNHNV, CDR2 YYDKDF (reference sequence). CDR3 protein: CATSRVAAPRYF. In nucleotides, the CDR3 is TGTGCCACCAGCAGAGTGGCTGCACCCCGGTACTTC. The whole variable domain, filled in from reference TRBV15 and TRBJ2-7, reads DAMVIQNPRYQVTQFGKPVTLSCSQTLNHNVMYWYQQKSSQAPKLLFHYYDKDFNNEADTPDNFQSRRPNTSFCFLDIRSPGLGDTAMYLCATSRVAAPRYFGPGTRLTVT.

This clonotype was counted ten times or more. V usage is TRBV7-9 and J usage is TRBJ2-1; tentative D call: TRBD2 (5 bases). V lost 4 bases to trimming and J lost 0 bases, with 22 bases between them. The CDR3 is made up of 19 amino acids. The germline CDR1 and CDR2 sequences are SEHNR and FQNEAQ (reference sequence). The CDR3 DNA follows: TGTGCCAGCAGCTCGGCGGGTAGTGGGCCGGAAAGCTCCTACAATGAGCAGTTCTTC. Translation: CASSSAGSGPESSYNEQFF.